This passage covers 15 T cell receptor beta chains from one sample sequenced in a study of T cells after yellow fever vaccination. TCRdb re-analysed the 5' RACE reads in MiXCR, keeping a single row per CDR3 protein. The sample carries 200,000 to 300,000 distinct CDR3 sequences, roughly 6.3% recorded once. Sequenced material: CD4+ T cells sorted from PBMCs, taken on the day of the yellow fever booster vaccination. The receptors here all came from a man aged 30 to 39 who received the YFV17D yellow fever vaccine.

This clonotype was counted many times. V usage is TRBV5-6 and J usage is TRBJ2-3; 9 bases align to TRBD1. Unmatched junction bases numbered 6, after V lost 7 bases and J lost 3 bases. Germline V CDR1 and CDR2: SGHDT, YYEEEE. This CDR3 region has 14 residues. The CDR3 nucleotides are TGTGCCAGCCGGAGACAGGGGGGTACAGATACGCAGTATTTT. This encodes CASRRQGGTDTQYF.

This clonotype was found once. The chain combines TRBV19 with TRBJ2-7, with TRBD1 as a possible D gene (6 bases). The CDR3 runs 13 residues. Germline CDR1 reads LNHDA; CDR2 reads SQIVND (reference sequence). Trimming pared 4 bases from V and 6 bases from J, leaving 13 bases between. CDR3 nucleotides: TGTGCCAGTAGTAGCCCCGAAGGGGGCGAGCAGTACTTC. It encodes CASSSPEGGEQYF.

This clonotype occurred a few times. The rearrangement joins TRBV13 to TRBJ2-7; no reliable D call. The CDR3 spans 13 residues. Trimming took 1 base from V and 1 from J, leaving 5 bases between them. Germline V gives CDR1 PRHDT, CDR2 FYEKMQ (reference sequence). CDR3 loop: CASSLAESYEQYF. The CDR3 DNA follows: TGTGCCAGCAGCTTAGCTGAGTCCTACGAGCAGTACTTC.

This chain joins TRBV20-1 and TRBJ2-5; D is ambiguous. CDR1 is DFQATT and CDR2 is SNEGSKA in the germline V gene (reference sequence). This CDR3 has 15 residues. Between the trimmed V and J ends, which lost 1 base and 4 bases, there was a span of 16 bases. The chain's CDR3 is CSARGASPPLETQYF. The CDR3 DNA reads TGCAGTGCTAGAGGGGCCAGCCCGCCCTTAGAGACCCAGTACTTC.

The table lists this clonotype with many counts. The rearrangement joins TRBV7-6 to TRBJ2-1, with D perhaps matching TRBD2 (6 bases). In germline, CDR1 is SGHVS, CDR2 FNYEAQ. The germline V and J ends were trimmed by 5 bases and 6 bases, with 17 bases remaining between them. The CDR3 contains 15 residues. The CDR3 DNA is TGTGCCAGCAGCCCGAGCGGGCCTCGGGGCAATGAGCAGTTCTTC. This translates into CASSPSGPRGNEQFF.

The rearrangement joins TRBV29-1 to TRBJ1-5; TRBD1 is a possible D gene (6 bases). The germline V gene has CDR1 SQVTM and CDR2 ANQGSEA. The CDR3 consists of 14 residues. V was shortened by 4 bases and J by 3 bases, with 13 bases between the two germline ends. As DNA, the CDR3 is TGCAGCGTTGGTTTAGGGACATCCAATCAGCCCCAGCATTTT. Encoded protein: CSVGLGTSNQPQHF.

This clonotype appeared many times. The CDR3 region has the DNA TGTGCCAGCAGGAAGGGAGGGGAACTGTTTTTT. Translating it yields CASRKGGELFF. This chain uses TRBV2 with TRBJ1-4; possibly TRBD1 for D (5 bases). Germline V gene data show CDR1 as SNHLY and CDR2 as FYNNEI. The CDR3 is 11 amino acids. V dropped 6 bases and J dropped 12 bases, with 11 bases sitting between them. The full variable domain, rest sourced from reference TRBV2 and TRBJ1-4, is EPEVTQTPSHQVTQMGQEVILRCVPISNHLYFYWYRQILGQKVEFLVSFYNNEISEKSEIFDDQFSVERPDGSNFTLKIRSTKLEDSAMYFCASRKGGELFFGSGTQLSVL.

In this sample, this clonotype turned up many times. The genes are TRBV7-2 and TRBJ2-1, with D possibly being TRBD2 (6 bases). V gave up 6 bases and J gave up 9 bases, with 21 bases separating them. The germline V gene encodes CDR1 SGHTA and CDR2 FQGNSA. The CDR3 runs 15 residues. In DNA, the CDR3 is TGTGCCAGCAGGGTAACTGGGACTGCTGGAAGTGAGCAGTTCTTC. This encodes CASRVTGTAGSEQFF.

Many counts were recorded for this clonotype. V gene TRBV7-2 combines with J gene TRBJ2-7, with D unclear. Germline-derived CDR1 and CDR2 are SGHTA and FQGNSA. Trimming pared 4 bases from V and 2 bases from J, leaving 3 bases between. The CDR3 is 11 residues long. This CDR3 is CASSSAYEQYF. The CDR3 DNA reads TGTGCCAGCAGCTCCGCCTACGAGCAGTACTTC.

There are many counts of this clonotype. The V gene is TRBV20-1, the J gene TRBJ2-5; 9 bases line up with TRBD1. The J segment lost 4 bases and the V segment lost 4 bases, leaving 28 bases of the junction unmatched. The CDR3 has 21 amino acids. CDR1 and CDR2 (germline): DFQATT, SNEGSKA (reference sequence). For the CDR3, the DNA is TGCAGTGCTACCGGCGGGGACAGGGTCGCTCTAGCCGCTGGGCCCCCAGAGACCCAGTACTTC. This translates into CSATGGDRVALAAGPPETQYF.

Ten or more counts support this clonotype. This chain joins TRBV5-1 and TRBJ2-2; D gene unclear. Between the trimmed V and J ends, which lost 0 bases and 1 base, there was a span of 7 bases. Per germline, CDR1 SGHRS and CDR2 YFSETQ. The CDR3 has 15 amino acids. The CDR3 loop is CASSLDIGNTGELFF. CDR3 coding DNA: TGCGCCAGCAGCTTGGACATTGGGAACACCGGGGAGCTGTTTTTT.

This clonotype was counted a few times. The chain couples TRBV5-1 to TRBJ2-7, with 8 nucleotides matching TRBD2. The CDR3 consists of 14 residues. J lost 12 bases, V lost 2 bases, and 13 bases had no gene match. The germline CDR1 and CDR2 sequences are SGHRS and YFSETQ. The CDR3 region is CASSLASGSPPRYF. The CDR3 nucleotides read TGCGCCAGCAGCTTAGCCAGCGGGAGCCCGCCTCGGTACTTC.

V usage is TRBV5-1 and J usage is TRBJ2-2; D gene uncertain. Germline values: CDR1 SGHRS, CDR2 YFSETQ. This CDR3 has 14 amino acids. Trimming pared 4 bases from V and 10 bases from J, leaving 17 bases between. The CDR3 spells CASSPRYPPEELFF. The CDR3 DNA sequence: TGCGCCAGCAGCCCCAGATATCCACCGGAGGAGCTGTTTTTT.

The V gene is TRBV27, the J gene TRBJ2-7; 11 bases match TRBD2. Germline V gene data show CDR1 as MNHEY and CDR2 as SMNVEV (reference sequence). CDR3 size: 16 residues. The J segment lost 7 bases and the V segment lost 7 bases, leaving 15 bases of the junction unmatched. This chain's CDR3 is CASTSNRLAGREEQYF. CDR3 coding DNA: TGTGCCAGCACCTCGAATAGACTAGCGGGAAGGGAAGAGCAGTACTTC.

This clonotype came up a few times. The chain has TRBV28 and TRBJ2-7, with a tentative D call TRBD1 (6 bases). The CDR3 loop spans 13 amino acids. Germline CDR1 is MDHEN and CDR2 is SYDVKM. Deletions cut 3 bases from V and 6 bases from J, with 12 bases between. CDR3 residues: CASSLNTGSEQYF. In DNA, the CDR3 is TGTGCCAGCAGTTTGAATACAGGGTCCGAGCAGTACTTC.